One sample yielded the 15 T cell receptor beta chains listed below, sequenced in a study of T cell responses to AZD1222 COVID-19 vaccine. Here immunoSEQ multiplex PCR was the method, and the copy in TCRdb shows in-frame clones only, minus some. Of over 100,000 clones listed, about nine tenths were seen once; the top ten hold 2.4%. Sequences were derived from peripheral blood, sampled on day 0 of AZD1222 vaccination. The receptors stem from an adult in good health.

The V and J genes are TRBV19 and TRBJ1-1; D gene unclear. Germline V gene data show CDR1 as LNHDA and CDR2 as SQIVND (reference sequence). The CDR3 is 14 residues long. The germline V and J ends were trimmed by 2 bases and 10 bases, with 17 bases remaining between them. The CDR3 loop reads CASSITSPRETAFF. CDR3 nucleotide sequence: TGTGCCAGTAGTATAACCTCCCCCCGCGAGACAGCTTTCTTT.

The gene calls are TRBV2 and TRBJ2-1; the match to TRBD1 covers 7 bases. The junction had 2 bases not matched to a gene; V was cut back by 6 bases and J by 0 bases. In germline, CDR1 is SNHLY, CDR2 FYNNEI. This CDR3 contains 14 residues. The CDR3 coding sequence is TGTGCCAGCAGCCGGGACAGCTCCTACAATGAGCAGTTCTTC. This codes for CASSRDSSYNEQFF.

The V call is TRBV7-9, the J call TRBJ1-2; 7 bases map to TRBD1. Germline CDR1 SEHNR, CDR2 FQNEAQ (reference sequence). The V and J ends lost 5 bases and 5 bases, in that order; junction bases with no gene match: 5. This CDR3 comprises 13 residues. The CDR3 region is CASSPTGYYGYTF. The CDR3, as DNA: TGTGCCAGCAGCCCGACAGGGTATTATGGCTACACCTTC.

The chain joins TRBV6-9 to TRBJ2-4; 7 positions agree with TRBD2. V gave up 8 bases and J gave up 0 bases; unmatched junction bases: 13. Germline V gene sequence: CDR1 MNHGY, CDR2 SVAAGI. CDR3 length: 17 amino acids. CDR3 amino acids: CASWTGGPPLAKNIQYF. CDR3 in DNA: TGTGCCAGCTGGACGGGAGGCCCACCTTTAGCCAAAAACATTCAGTACTTC.

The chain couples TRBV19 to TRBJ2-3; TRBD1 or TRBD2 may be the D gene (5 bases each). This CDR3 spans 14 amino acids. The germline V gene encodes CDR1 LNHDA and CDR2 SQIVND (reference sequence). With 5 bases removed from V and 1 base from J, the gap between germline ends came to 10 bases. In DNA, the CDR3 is TGTGCCAGTAGTCTCGAGGGGCGCACAGATACGCAGTATTTT. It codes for CASSLEGRTDTQYF.

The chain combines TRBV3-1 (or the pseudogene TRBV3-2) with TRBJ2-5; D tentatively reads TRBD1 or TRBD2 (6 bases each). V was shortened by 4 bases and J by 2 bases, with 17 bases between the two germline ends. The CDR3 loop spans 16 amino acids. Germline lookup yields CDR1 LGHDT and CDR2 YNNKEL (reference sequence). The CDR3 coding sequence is TGTGCCAGCAGCCCACGGCTCGGGGGCCGGCAAGAGACCCAGTACTTC. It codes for CASSPRLGGRQETQYF.

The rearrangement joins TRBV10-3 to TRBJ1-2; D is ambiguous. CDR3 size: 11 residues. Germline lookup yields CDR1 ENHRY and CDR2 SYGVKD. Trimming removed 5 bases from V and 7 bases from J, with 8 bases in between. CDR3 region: CAISSVAGYTF. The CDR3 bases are TGTGCCATCAGTTCCGTAGCTGGCTACACCTTC.

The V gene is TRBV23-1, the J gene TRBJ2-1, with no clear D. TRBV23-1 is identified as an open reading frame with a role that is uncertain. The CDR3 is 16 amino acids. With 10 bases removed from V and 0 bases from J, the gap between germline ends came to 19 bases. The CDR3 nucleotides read TGCGCCACCCCGTGGGAAGGCCGCAACTCCTACAATGAGCAGTTCTTC. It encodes CATPWEGRNSYNEQFF.

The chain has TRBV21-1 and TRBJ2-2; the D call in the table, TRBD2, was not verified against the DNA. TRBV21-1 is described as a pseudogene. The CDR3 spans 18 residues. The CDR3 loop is CASSPPRGLAENTGELFF. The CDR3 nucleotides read TGTGCCAGCAGCCCTCCCCGAGGACTAGCGGAGAACACCGGGGAGCTGTTTTTT.

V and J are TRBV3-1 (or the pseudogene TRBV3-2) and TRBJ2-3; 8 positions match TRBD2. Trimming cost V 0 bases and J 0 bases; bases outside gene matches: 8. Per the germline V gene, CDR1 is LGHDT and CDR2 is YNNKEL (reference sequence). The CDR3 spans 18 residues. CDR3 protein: CASSQDQGSGASTDTQYF. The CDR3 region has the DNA TGTGCCAGCAGCCAAGATCAGGGTAGCGGGGCCAGCACAGATACGCAGTATTTT.

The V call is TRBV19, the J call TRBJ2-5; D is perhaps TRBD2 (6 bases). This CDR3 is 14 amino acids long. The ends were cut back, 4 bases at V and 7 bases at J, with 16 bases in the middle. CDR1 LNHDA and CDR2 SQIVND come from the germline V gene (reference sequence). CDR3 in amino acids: CASSSGTPIATQYF. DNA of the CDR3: TGTGCCAGTAGTAGCGGGACTCCCATAGCGACCCAGTACTTC. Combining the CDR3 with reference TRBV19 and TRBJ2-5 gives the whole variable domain DGGITQSPKYLFRKEGQNVTLSCEQNLNHDAMYWYRQDPGQGLRLIYYSQIVNDFQKGDIAEGYSVSREKKESFPLTVTSAQKNPTAFYLCASSSGTPIATQYFGPGTRLLVL.

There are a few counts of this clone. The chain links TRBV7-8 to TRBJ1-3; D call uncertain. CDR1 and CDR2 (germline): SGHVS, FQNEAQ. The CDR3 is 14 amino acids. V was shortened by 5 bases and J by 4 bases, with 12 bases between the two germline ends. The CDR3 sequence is CASSASVGGNTIYF. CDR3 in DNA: TGTGCCAGCAGCGCCTCGGTAGGGGGAAACACCATATATTTT.

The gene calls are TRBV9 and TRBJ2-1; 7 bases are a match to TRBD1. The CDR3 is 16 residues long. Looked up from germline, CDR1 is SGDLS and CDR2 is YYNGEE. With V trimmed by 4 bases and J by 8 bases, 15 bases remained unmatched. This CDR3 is CASSSRGGQSGDEQFF. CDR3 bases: TGTGCCAGCAGCTCACGTGGGGGACAGTCGGGCGATGAGCAGTTCTTC.

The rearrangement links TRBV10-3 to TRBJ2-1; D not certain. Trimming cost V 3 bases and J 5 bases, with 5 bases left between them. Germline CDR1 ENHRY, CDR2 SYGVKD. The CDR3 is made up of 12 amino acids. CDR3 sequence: CAISDADNEQFF. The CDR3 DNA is TGTGCCATCAGTGACGCTGACAATGAGCAGTTCTTC.

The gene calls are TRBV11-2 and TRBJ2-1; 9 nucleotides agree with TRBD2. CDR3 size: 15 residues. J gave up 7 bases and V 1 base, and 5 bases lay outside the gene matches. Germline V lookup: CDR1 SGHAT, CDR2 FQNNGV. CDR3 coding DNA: TGTGCCAGCAGCTTAGGGGGCGGGAGGGCGAATGAGCAGTTCTTC. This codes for CASSLGGGRANEQFF. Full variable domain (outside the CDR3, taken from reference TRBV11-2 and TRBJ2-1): EAGVAQSPRYKIIEKRQSVAFWCNPISGHATLYWYQQILGQGPKLLIQFQNNGVVDDSQLPKDRFSAERLKGVDSTLKIQPAKLEDSAVYLCASSLGGGRANEQFFGPGTRLTVL.